This T cell receptor (beta chain) came from a study of blood T cells in healthy people across ages. A second PCR of 7 to 11 cycles used a sample-barcoded 5' primer and a J-beta primer mix. Via MiXCR, TCRdb re-called the 5' RACE reads, giving one row per CDR3 protein. The table has fewer than 1,000,000 distinct CDR3 sequences, about 45% seen once. The CDR3 is made up of 16 amino acids. Germline values: CDR1 SQVTM, CDR2 ANQGSEA. V was cut by 1 base and J by 0 bases, with 14 bases left in between. The rearrangement joins TRBV29-1 to TRBJ2-3, with a possible D match to TRBD2 (6 bases). The receptor comes from an older man in good health. Sequencing input: blood. This CDR3 reads CSVEVFSSASTDTQYF. CDR3 coding DNA: TGCAGCGTTGAAGTTTTCTCTAGCGCTAGCACAGATACGCAGTATTTT.